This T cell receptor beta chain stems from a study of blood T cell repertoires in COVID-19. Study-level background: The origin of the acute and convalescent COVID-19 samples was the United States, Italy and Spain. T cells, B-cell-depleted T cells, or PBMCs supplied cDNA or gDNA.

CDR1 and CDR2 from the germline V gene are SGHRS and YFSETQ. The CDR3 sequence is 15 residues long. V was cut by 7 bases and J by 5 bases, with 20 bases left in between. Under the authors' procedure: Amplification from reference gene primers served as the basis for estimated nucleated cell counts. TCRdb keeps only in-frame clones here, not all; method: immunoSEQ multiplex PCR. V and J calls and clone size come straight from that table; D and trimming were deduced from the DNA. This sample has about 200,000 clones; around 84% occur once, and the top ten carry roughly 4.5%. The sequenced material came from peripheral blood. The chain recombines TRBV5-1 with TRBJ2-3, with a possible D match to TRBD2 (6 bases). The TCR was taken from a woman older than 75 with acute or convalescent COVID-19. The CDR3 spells CASYVIAGGGDTQYF. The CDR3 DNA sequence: TGCGCCAGCTACGTGATAGCCGGGGGAGGAGATACGCAGTATTTT.